This T cell receptor beta chain appears in the sequencing data of a study of beta chain features in type 1 diabetes. Study in general: Researchers looked at fewer than 120,000,000 sorted cells across all samples.

The CDR3 is 13 amino acids. Trimming removed 4 bases at V and 3 bases at J, with 9 bases between. Germline CDR1 is SEHNR and CDR2 is FQNEAQ (reference sequence). The sequenced template was cDNA made from the entire isolated RNA. Repertoires were generated with immunoSEQ multiplex PCR, while TCRdb's copy carries only in-frame clones and drops some. The sample includes around 450,000 clones, about an eighth seen only once; the top ten take roughly 0.046%. This clone showed up just a few times. Other DNA sequences in this sample translate to the same CDR3. The sequenced material came from naive CD4+ T cells from blood. This TCR derives from a woman aged 18-29 years in good health. This rearrangement joins TRBV7-9 to TRBJ1-1, with D perhaps TRBD1 (6 bases). The CDR3 DNA is TGTGCCAGCAGCTCTCAGGGGTACACTGAAGCTTTCTTT. Translated: CASSSQGYTEAFF.